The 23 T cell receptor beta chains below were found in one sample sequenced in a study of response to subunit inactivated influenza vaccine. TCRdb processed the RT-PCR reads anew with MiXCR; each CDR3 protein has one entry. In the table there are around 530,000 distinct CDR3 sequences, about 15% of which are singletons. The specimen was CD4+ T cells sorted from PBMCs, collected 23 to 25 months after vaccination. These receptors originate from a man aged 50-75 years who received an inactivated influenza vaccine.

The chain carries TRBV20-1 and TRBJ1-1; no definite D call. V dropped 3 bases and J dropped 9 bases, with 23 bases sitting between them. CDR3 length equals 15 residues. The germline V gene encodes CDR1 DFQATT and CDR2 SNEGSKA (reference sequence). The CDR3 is CSASGDPATLEKAFF. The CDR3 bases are TGCAGTGCTAGCGGTGACCCCGCGACACTAGAAAAAGCTTTCTTT.

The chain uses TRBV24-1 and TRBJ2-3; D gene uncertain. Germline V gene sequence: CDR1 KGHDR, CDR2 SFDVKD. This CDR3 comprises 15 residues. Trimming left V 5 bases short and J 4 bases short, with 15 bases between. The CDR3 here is CATSVLPFRADTQYF. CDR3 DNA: TGTGCCACCAGTGTCCTACCCTTCCGGGCAGATACGCAGTATTTT.

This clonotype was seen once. The DNA of the CDR3 is TGTGCCAGCAGTCGGCCACCCCCTAAGGAGACCCAGTACTTC. It specifies CASSRPPPKETQYF. The V and J genes are TRBV6-1 and TRBJ2-5, with unresolved D. The CDR3 runs to 14 residues. Germline CDR1 and CDR2: MNHNS and SASEGT. V lost 5 bases, J lost 5 bases, and 15 bases lay in between.

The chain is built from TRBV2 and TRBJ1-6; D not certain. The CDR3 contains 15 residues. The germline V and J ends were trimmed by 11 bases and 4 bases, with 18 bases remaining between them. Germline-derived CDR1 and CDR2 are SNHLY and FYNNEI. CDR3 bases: TGTGCCGGGAGCCCCACAACAACTTATAATTCACCCCTCCACTTT. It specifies CAGSPTTTYNSPLHF. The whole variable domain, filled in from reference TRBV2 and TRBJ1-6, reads EPEVTQTPSHQVTQMGQEVILRCVPISNHLYFYWYRQILGQKVEFLVSFYNNEISEKSEIFDDQFSVERPDGSNFTLKIRSTKLEDSAMYFCAGSPTTTYNSPLHFGNGTRLTVT.

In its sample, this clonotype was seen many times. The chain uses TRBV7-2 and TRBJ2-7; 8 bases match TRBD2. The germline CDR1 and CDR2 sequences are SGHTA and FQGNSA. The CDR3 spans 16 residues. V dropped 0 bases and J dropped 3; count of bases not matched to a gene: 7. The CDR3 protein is CASSLALTSGGYEQYF. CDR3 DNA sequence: TGTGCCAGCAGCTTAGCTCTCACTAGCGGTGGCTACGAGCAGTACTTC.

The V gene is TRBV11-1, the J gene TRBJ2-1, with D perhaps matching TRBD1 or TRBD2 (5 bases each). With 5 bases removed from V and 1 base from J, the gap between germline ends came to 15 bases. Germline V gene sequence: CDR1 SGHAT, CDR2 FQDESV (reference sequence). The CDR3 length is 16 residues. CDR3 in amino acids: CASSPRLWGSYNEQFF. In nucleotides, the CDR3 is TGTGCCAGCAGCCCCCGTTTATGGGGGTCCTACAATGAGCAGTTCTTC.

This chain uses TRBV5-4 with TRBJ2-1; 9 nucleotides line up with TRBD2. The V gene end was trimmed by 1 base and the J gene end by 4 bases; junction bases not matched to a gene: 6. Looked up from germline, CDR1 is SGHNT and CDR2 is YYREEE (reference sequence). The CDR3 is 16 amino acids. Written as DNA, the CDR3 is TGTGCCAGCAGCTTGAAATTGCTAGCGGGGTACAATGAGCAGTTCTTC. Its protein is CASSLKLLAGYNEQFF.

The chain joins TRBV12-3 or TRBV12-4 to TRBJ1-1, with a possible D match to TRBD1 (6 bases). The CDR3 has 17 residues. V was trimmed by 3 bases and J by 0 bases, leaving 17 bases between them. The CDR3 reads CASSFIGGGRMNTEAFF. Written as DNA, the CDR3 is TGTGCCAGCAGTTTTATCGGCGGGGGGCGTATGAACACTGAAGCTTTCTTT.

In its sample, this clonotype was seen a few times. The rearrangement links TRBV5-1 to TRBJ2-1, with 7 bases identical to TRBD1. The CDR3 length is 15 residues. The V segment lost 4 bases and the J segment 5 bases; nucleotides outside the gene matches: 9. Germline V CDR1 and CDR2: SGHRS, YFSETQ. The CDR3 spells CASSRGQPRDNEQFF. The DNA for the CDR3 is TGCGCCAGCAGCAGGGGACAGCCACGGGACAATGAGCAGTTCTTC.

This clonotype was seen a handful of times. The CDR3 is CSARDPGQAANSPLHF. CDR3 nucleotide sequence: TGCAGTGCTAGAGACCCGGGACAGGCAGCCAATTCACCCCTCCACTTT. The chain couples TRBV20-1 to TRBJ1-6; 8 nucleotides align to TRBD1. The CDR3 has 16 amino acids. Germline CDR1 is DFQATT and CDR2 is SNEGSKA (reference sequence). Trimming at V came to 0 bases and at J to 7 bases, leaving 8 bases not matched to a gene.

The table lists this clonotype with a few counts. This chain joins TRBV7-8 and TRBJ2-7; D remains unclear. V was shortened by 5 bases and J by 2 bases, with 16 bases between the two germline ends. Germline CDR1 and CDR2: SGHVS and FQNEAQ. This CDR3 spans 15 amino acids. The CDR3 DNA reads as TGTGCCAGCAGCGCGCGTCGGTTCGACACCTACGAGCAGTACTTC. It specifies CASSARRFDTYEQYF.

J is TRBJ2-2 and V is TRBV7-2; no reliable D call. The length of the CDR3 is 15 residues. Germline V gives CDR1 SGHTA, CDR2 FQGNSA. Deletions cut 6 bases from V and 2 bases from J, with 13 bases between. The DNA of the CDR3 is TGTGCCAGCAGGCCGGGCCCCCTAAACACCGGGGAGCTGTTTTTT. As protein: CASRPGPLNTGELFF.

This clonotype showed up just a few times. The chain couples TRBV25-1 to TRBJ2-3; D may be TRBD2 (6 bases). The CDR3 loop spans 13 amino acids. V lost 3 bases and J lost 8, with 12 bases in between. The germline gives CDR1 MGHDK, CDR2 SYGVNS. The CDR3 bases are TGTGCCAGCAGTGATTCCACCGGGGGTACGCAGTATTTT. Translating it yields CASSDSTGGTQYF.

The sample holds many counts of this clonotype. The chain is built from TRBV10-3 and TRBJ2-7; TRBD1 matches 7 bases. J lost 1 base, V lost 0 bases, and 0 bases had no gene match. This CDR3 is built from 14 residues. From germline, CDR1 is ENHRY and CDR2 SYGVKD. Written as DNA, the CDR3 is TGTGCCATCAGTGAGTCGACAGGGTCCTACGAGCAGTACTTC. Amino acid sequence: CAISESTGSYEQYF.

In DNA form, the CDR3 reads TGTGCCATCAGTGAGCTCCAAGAGACCCAGTACTTC. Translation gives CAISELQETQYF. The gene calls are TRBV10-3 and TRBJ2-5; D gene ambiguous. Germline CDR1 is ENHRY and CDR2 is SYGVKD. Trimming took off 2 bases at V and 1 base at J, with 2 bases between the two ends. The CDR3 is 12 residues long.

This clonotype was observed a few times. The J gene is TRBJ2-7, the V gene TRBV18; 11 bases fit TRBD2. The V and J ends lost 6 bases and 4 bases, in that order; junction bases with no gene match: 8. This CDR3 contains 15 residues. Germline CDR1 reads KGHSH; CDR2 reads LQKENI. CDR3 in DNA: TGTGCCAGCTCGCAAACTAGCGGGAGTTGGTACGAGCAGTACTTC. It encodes CASSQTSGSWYEQYF.

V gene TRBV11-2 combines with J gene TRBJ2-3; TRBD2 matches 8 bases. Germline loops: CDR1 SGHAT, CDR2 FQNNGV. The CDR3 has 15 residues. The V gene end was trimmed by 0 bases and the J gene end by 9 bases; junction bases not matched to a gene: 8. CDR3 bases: TGTGCCAGCAGCTTAGAAATCGTCGCGGGAGGCACGCAGTATTTT. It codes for CASSLEIVAGGTQYF. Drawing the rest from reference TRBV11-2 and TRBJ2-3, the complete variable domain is EAGVAQSPRYKIIEKRQSVAFWCNPISGHATLYWYQQILGQGPKLLIQFQNNGVVDDSQLPKDRFSAERLKGVDSTLKIQPAKLEDSAVYLCASSLEIVAGGTQYFGPGTRLTVL.

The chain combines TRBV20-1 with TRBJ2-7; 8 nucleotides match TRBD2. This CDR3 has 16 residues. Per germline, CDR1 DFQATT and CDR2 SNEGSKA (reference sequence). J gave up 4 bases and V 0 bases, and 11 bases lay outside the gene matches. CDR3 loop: CSARDHPWSGGYEQYF. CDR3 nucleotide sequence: TGCAGTGCTAGAGACCACCCGTGGAGCGGGGGATACGAGCAGTACTTC.

In DNA form, the CDR3 reads TGCAGCGTTTGGTGGAGTAGCTACAATGAGCAGTTCTTC. It specifies CSVWWSSYNEQFF. V usage is TRBV29-1 and J usage is TRBJ2-1, with D unresolved. This CDR3 is 13 amino acids long. Germline V lookup: CDR1 SQVTM, CDR2 ANQGSEA. Trimming shortened V by 5 bases and J by 3 bases, and 11 bases separated the two germline ends.

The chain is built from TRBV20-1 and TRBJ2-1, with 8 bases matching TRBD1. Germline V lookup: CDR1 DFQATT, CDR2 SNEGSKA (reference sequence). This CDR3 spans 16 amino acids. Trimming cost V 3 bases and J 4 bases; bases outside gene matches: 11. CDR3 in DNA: TGCAGTGCTAGTGCTCACAGGGGGAGTGGGTACAATGAGCAGTTCTTC. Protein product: CSASAHRGSGYNEQFF.

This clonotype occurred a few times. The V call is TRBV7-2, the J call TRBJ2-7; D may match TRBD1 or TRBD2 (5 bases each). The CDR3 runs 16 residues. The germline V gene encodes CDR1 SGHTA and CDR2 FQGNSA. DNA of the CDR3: TGTGGGCAGCAGCTCCTCCTGGTGGGGACCCCATACGAGCAGTACTTC. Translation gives CGQQLLLVGTPYEQYF.

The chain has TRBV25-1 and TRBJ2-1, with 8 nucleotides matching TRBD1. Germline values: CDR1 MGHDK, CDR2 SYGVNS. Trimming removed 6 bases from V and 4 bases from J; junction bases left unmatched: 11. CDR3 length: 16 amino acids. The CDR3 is CASSPLDRDRYNEQFF. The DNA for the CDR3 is TGTGCCAGCAGCCCCCTCGACCGGGACAGGTACAATGAGCAGTTCTTC.

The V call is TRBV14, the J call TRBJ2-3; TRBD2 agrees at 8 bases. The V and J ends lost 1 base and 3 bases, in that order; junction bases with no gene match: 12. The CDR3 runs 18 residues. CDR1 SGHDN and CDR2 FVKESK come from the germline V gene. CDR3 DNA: TGTGCCAGCAGCCAAGGCCGGATGATAGCGGGAACAACAGATACGCAGTATTTT. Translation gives CASSQGRMIAGTTDTQYF. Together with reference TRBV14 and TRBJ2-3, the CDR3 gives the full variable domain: EAGVTQFPSHSVIEKGQTVTLRCDPISGHDNLYWYRRVMGKEIKFLLHFVKESKQDESGMPNNRFLAERTGGTYSTLKVQPAELEDSGVYFCASSQGRMIAGTTDTQYFGPGTRLTVL.